This T cell receptor (beta chain) came from a study of CD8+ T cells in alopecia areata. As to treatment: oral pan-JAK inhibitor, 5-10 mg twice daily. TCR sequencing used cDNA made by reverse transcription of extracted RNA. The method was immunoSEQ multiplex PCR; TCRdb's version includes in-frame clones alone and lacks a portion of them. This table holds fewer than 110,000 clones, 84% found once. With V trimmed by 7 bases and J by 0 bases, 7 bases remained unmatched. Per the germline V gene, CDR1 is SQVTM and CDR2 is ANQGSEA. This CDR3 spans 16 amino acids. Worth noting for this clone: Its antigen remains unknown.

Study-wide results and limits: Higher clonality and more expanded CD8+ clones appeared in lesional than normal scalp. The presence of one nonresponder keeps the tie between baseline CD8+ expansion and response uncertain.

This clonotype was obtained from a human donor with alopecia areata. Sequencing used CD8+ T cells sorted from blood, obtained at week 24, from a patient treated with tofacitinib. The chain has TRBV29-1 and TRBJ2-3; TRBD2 agrees at 13 bases. The CDR3 loop reads CSAEGTSGVSTDTQYF. The CDR3 bases are TGCAGCGCCGAAGGGACTAGCGGGGTTAGCACAGATACGCAGTATTTT.